A single count supports the clone carrying this T cell receptor (beta chain). What it binds is not known. This specimen belongs to a study of OX40 agonist ivuxolimab in advanced cancers. About the study: Six ivuxolimab dose levels, 0.01 to 10 mg/kg, were given intravenously every 2 weeks. Findings and limits, study-wide: More expanded clones were found, on average, in CD8+ than in CD4+ T cells.

TCRdb keeps only in-frame clones here, not all; method: immunoSEQ multiplex PCR. The data hold 30,000 to 35,000 clones, with over 60% observed a single time. This CDR3 spans 14 amino acids. Germline V gives CDR1 SGHRS, CDR2 YFSETQ. The V gene lost 2 bases and the J gene lost 3 bases, with 11 bases spanning the gap. This clonotype originated in an adult with an advanced solid tumor such as melanoma, head and neck, liver or kidney cancer. The sequencing used CD4+ or CD8+ T cells sorted from blood, collected in a trial of the OX40 agonist ivuxolimab. The chain has TRBV5-1 and TRBJ1-1; D is perhaps TRBD1 (6 bases). The chain's CDR3 is CASSFGGLDTEAFF. The CDR3 DNA reads as TGCGCCAGCAGCTTCGGGGGGCTGGACACTGAAGCTTTCTTT.